The 9 T cell receptor beta chains below were found in one sample sequenced in a study of vaccination and CD4 T cells after COVID-19 (dated by TCRdb to the early 2020s). Library preparation used PCR. The listed sequencing device is Illumina iSeq 100. TCRdb reran the public reads through fastp at Q25 and MiXCR, keeping productive beta chains. Each CDR3 protein appears once, grouped with its most common genes and DNA. Recorded for this sample are 15,000 to 20,000 distinct CDR3 sequences; over 45% of them occurred a single time. Approximately 1.2% of the sample goes to the ten largest clones. The specimen comprised CD4+ T cells from blood, sampled after SARS-CoV-2 vaccination. All receptors come from a human donor who had recovered from COVID-19.

V is TRBV20-1 and J is TRBJ2-5; 10 nucleotides agree with TRBD1. There are 14 residues in the CDR3. The germline V gene has CDR1 DFQATT and CDR2 SNEGSKA (reference sequence). The ends lost 4 bases at V and 4 bases at J; junction bases unmatched: 6. The CDR3 reads CSAKPGQGSETQYF. CDR3 nucleotides: TGCAGTGCTAAACCGGGACAGGGGTCAGAGACCCAGTACTTC.

This clonotype has just one count. The CDR3 loop reads CASSLVGQIAPGYTF. The CDR3 DNA reads as TGTGCCAGCAGCTTAGTAGGGCAAATAGCTCCTGGCTACACCTTC. This sequence joins TRBV7-2 and TRBJ1-2; D is unclear. The V and J ends lost 1 base and 7 bases respectively, with 16 bases between them. There are 15 residues in the CDR3. Germline values: CDR1 SGHTA, CDR2 FQGNSA.

The V call is TRBV7-3, the J call TRBJ2-5; 7 positions agree with TRBD1. J was trimmed by 5 bases and V by 5 bases; bases with no gene match: 5. Per the germline V gene, CDR1 is SGHTA and CDR2 is FQGTGA. This CDR3 has 13 amino acids. Here the CDR3 DNA reads TGTGCCAGCAGCCCAGGGGGTTTCGAGACCCAGTACTTC. Amino acids: CASSPGGFETQYF.

In its sample, this clonotype was seen a few times. This chain joins TRBV20-1 and TRBJ2-7; 10 bases line up with TRBD2. Losses at the gene ends were 3 bases for V and 2 bases for J; bases not matched to a gene: 7. The CDR3 has 15 amino acids. CDR1 and CDR2 from the germline V gene are DFQATT and SNEGSKA (reference sequence). This chain's CDR3 is CSASGLAGAAYEQYF. The CDR3 region has the DNA TGCAGTGCTAGTGGGCTAGCGGGAGCCGCCTACGAGCAGTACTTC.

Only a few counts were recorded for this clonotype. The rearrangement joins TRBV28 to TRBJ2-5; D is unresolved. Trimming took 5 bases from V and 7 from J, leaving 20 bases between them. Germline V gives CDR1 MDHEN, CDR2 SYDVKM. This CDR3 has 15 residues. CDR3 region: CASSPRRLAGRTQYF. The CDR3, as DNA: TGTGCCAGCAGTCCCCGCCGTTTAGCCGGCAGGACCCAGTACTTC. Looking up the rest from reference TRBV28 and TRBJ2-5 gives the full variable domain: DVKVTQSSRYLVKRTGEKVFLECVQDMDHENMFWYRQDPGLGLRLIYFSYDVKMKEKGDIPEGYSVSREKKERFSLILESASTNQTSMYLCASSPRRLAGRTQYFGPGTRLLVL.

The CDR3 loop reads CASSYTAEQPQHF. For the CDR3, the DNA is TGTGCCAGCAGCTACACAGCGGAACAGCCCCAGCATTTT. The rearrangement uses TRBV7-6 and TRBJ1-5; D remains unclear. The CDR3 loop spans 13 amino acids. Germline V gene sequence: CDR1 SGHVS, CDR2 FNYEAQ. V gave up 4 bases and J gave up 7 bases, with 11 bases separating them. The entire variable domain, with the rest obtained from reference TRBV7-6 and TRBJ1-5, is as follows: GAGVSQSPRYKVTKRGQDVALRCDPISGHVSLYWYRQALGQGPEFLTYFNYEAQQDKSGLPNDRFSAERPEGSISTLTIQRTEQRDSAMYRCASSYTAEQPQHFGDGTRLSIL.

This clonotype was observed a few times. This chain links TRBV11-1 with TRBJ2-7; 10 bases match TRBD1. CDR1 and CDR2 (germline): SGHAT, FQDESV (reference sequence). J gave up 0 bases and V 4 bases, and 3 bases lay outside the gene matches. The CDR3 has 15 residues. The CDR3 nucleotides are TGTGCCAGCAGCTCCTGGACAGGGGGCTCCTACGAGCAGTACTTC. Translated: CASSSWTGGSYEQYF.

This clonotype was counted a few times. The chain has TRBV10-3 and TRBJ2-2, with D maybe TRBD1 (6 bases). V was shortened by 7 bases and J by 7 bases, with 10 bases between the two germline ends. CDR1 is ENHRY and CDR2 is SYGVKD in the germline V gene. The CDR3 runs to 12 residues. CDR3 loop: CAIKGQDGELFF. DNA of the CDR3: TGTGCCATCAAGGGACAAGACGGGGAGCTGTTTTTT.

This clonotype has just a few counts. This sequence joins TRBV7-2 and TRBJ2-5; the D gene is possibly TRBD2 (7 bases). Germline V CDR1 and CDR2: SGHTA, FQGNSA. V lost 6 bases and J 5 bases, leaving 19 bases between the germline ends. The CDR3 loop spans 15 amino acids. The CDR3 region has the DNA TGTGCCAGCAGTTTGGGGGGGGCTAGACGGGAGACCCAGTACTTC. Its translation is CASSLGGARRETQYF.